What follows describes a single TCR beta chain. The data were taken from a study of blood T cell repertoires in COVID-19. Study-wide context: The origin of the acute and convalescent COVID-19 samples was the United States, Italy and Spain. In each case, the material was cDNA or gDNA derived from T cells, B-cell-depleted T cells, or PBMCs.

Per the authors' pipeline: Reference gene primers were amplified, and this amplification served to estimate nucleated cell counts. Assay: immunoSEQ multiplex PCR; the TCRdb copy retains only in-frame clones and omits some. The V and J calls and clone size are taken from that table; D and trimming were inferred from the DNA. The sample carries over 150,000 clones, approximately 80% recorded once. From germline, CDR1 is WSHSY and CDR2 SAAADI. V lost 9 bases and J lost 3; bases outside the gene matches: 9. This CDR3 spans 15 amino acids. The TCR sequence derives from a human donor in a cohort sampled during active COVID-19. Specimen: peripheral blood. The chain is built from TRBV10-2 and TRBJ2-3, with TRBD1 identical over 10 bases. Here the CDR3 reads CASRQGALETDTQYF. CDR3 bases: TGCGCCAGTCGACAGGGGGCTTTGGAAACAGATACGCAGTATTTT.